Each of the 15 T cell receptor beta chains below was sequenced from the same sample in a study of blood T cell repertoires in COVID-19. The data were produced by immunoSEQ multiplex PCR, yet TCRdb's version contains in-frame clones alone and is incomplete. This repertoire shows roughly 190,000 clones, roughly 80% found once; its top ten account for around 3.5%. The sample consisted of PBMCs or T cells enriched from blood (not recorded which). The receptors come from a woman under 40 who had recovered from COVID-19.

The rearrangement joins TRBV10-2 to TRBJ1-1; D not resolved. CDR1 WSHSY and CDR2 SAAADI come from the germline V gene. The CDR3 is 14 amino acids. Trimming shortened V by 7 bases and J by 8 bases, and 20 bases separated the two germline ends. CDR3 in amino acids: CASIPAGETQEAFF. The CDR3 DNA follows: TGCGCCAGCATCCCGGCGGGCGAGACCCAGGAAGCTTTCTTT.

The chain is built from TRBV7-9 and TRBJ1-4; D remains unclear. CDR3 length equals 12 residues. Trimming shortened V by 1 base and J by 8 bases, and 5 bases separated the two germline ends. Germline values: CDR1 SEHNR, CDR2 FQNEAQ (reference sequence). In DNA, the CDR3 is TGTGCCAGCAGCTTAGGGCTCGAAAAACTGTTTTTT. Residues: CASSLGLEKLFF.

The rearrangement joins TRBV28 to TRBJ1-2; no reliable D call. Trimming took 5 bases from V and 0 from J, leaving 16 bases between them. Germline loops: CDR1 MDHEN, CDR2 SYDVKM. The CDR3 runs 16 residues. The CDR3 loop reads CASSLVPGVPNYGYTF. The CDR3 DNA is TGTGCCAGCAGTCTAGTCCCGGGAGTTCCTAACTATGGCTACACCTTC.

This chain joins TRBV7-8 and TRBJ2-5, with 12 bases matching TRBD2. This CDR3 contains 18 residues. V was clipped by 5 bases and J by 4 bases; unmatched bases: 14. CDR1 is SGHVS, CDR2 FQNEAQ, per germline. The CDR3 nucleotides are TGTGCCAGCAGCCCCCCCGTACGGCTAGCGGGGGGGCGAGAGACCCAGTACTTC. This translates into CASSPPVRLAGGRETQYF. The full variable domain, with the rest looked up from reference TRBV7-8 and TRBJ2-5, is GAGVSQSPRYKVAKRGQDVALRCDPISGHVSLFWYQQALGQGPEFLTYFQNEAQLDKSGLPSDRFFAERPEGSVSTLKIQRTQQEDSAVYLCASSPPVRLAGGRETQYFGPGTRLLVL.

This sequence joins TRBV7-8 and TRBJ1-2, with unresolved D. Trimming stripped 1 base from V and 5 bases from J, with 14 bases between. The CDR3 is 15 amino acids. Germline V gene data show CDR1 as SGHVS and CDR2 as FQNEAQ. The CDR3 reads CASSLEGPQKYGYTF. Here the CDR3 DNA reads TGTGCCAGCAGCTTAGAAGGTCCACAGAAATATGGCTACACCTTC.

J is TRBJ2-1 and V is TRBV5-4, with D tentatively TRBD1 (5 bases). This CDR3 is built from 17 residues. Trimming shortened V by 4 bases and J by 4 bases, and 21 bases separated the two germline ends. CDR1 and CDR2 (germline): SGHNT, YYREEE (reference sequence). The CDR3 here is CASSLKDINPHYNEQFF. CDR3 DNA: TGTGCCAGCAGCCTCAAGGACATTAACCCTCATTACAATGAGCAGTTCTTC.

V is TRBV5-1 and J is TRBJ1-5, with D unresolved. This CDR3 region has 13 residues. The V gene's germline CDR1 is SGHRS and CDR2 YFSETQ. Trimming shortened V by 0 bases and J by 7 bases, and 8 bases separated the two germline ends. CDR3 amino acids: CASSLDGQQPQHF. In DNA form, the CDR3 reads TGCGCCAGCAGCTTGGATGGGCAGCAGCCCCAGCATTTT.

The V and J genes are TRBV18 and TRBJ1-1; 10 bases match TRBD1. Trimming removed 6 bases from V and 6 bases from J; junction bases left unmatched: 10. Germline V gives CDR1 KGHSH, CDR2 LQKENI. This CDR3 has 15 residues. CDR3 sequence (DNA): TGTGCCAGCTCCCAGCCGGGACAGGGGATCTCTGAAGCTTTCTTT. Protein: CASSQPGQGISEAFF.

The chain carries TRBV5-1 and TRBJ2-5; 7 bases line up with TRBD1. V was clipped by 0 bases and J by 5 bases; unmatched bases: 1. In germline, CDR1 is SGHRS, CDR2 YFSETQ. This CDR3 is 13 amino acids long. The CDR3 sequence: CASSLVRGETQYF. In DNA form, the CDR3 reads TGCGCCAGCAGCTTGGTCAGGGGGGAGACCCAGTACTTC.

This clone was recorded a few times. The V call is TRBV12-3 or TRBV12-4, the J call TRBJ2-7; 9 bases agree with TRBD1. V shed 6 bases, J shed 4 bases, and the junction held 4 bases outside the gene matches. The length of the CDR3 is 13 residues. The CDR3, as DNA: TGTGCCAGCAGCGCCGGACAGGGGTACGAGCAGTACGTC. Amino acids: CASSAGQGYEQYV.

This chain uses TRBV7-2 with TRBJ2-3; TRBD2 matches at 10 bases. CDR1 SGHTA and CDR2 FQGNSA come from the germline V gene. J gave up 0 bases and V 5 bases, and 8 bases lay outside the gene matches. The CDR3 is 17 residues long. CDR3 bases: TGTGCCAGCAGCGCCCTAGCGGGGGCGCCAAGCACAGATACGCAGTATTTT. Translation: CASSALAGAPSTDTQYF.

The V and J genes are TRBV5-1 and TRBJ2-2; TRBD2 agrees at 8 bases. Trimming cost V 3 bases and J 5 bases; bases outside gene matches: 18. There are 19 residues in the CDR3. Germline CDR1 and CDR2: SGHRS and YFSETQ. This CDR3 reads CASSSTGREVPGRTGELFF. CDR3 DNA sequence: TGCGCCAGCAGCTCCACCGGGCGGGAGGTCCCGGGCCGGACCGGGGAGCTGTTTTTT.

This clone was seen once. This chain connects TRBV7-9 to TRBJ2-1, with 13 positions matching TRBD2. This CDR3 has 17 amino acids. Germline V CDR1 and CDR2: SEHNR, FQNEAQ (reference sequence). V lost 5 bases, J lost 6 bases, and 10 bases stayed unmatched. The CDR3 nucleotides read TGTGCCAGCAGCCCCCCTACGGGACTAGCGGGGTTCAATGAGCAGTTCTTC. Encoded protein: CASSPPTGLAGFNEQFF.

A single count supports this clone. The rearrangement links TRBV6-6 to TRBJ2-7; TRBD1 is a possible D gene (6 bases). The CDR3 consists of 14 residues. Trimming removed 6 bases from V and 2 bases from J, with 14 bases in between. CDR1 is MNHNY, CDR2 SVGAGI, per germline (reference sequence). CDR3 residues: CASSLTGLAYEQYV. CDR3 DNA sequence: TGTGCCAGCAGCCTTACAGGGTTGGCCTACGAGCAGTACGTC.

The rearrangement links TRBV7-2 to TRBJ2-3; maybe TRBD2 (7 bases). The CDR3 runs 15 residues. Germline V gene data show CDR1 as SGHTA and CDR2 as FQGNSA. The V end was cut by 0 bases, the J end by 3 bases, with 10 bases between. CDR3 protein: CASSLAGGRTDTQYF. The CDR3 bases are TGTGCCAGCAGCTTAGCGGGGGGGCGAACAGATACGCAGTATTTT.